This T cell receptor (beta chain) was captured by sequencing in a study of blood T cell repertoires in COVID-19. Across the study: Sites in the United States, Italy and Spain provided acute and convalescent COVID-19 samples. Sample material is recorded as cDNA or gDNA derived from T cells, B-cell-depleted T cells, or PBMCs.

In the source study's methods: Quantification of nucleated cells was approximated via reference gene primer amplification. Here immunoSEQ multiplex PCR was the method, and the copy in TCRdb shows in-frame clones only, minus some. From that table come the V and J calls and clone size; the DNA was used to work out D and trimming. The sample comprises about 110,000 clones, 71% of which are singletons, and roughly 0.86% rests with the top ten. V gave up 7 bases and J gave up 2 bases, with 6 bases separating them. The CDR3 runs 12 residues. The sequence derives from a human donor with acute or convalescent COVID-19. The donor label of this sample is uncertain. The sequenced sample was peripheral blood. The chain joins TRBV12-3 or TRBV12-4 to TRBJ2-1; possibly TRBD2 for D (5 bases). The CDR3 DNA follows: TGTGCCAGCACCGGGGCCTACAATGAGCAGTTCTTC. Its translation is CASTGAYNEQFF.